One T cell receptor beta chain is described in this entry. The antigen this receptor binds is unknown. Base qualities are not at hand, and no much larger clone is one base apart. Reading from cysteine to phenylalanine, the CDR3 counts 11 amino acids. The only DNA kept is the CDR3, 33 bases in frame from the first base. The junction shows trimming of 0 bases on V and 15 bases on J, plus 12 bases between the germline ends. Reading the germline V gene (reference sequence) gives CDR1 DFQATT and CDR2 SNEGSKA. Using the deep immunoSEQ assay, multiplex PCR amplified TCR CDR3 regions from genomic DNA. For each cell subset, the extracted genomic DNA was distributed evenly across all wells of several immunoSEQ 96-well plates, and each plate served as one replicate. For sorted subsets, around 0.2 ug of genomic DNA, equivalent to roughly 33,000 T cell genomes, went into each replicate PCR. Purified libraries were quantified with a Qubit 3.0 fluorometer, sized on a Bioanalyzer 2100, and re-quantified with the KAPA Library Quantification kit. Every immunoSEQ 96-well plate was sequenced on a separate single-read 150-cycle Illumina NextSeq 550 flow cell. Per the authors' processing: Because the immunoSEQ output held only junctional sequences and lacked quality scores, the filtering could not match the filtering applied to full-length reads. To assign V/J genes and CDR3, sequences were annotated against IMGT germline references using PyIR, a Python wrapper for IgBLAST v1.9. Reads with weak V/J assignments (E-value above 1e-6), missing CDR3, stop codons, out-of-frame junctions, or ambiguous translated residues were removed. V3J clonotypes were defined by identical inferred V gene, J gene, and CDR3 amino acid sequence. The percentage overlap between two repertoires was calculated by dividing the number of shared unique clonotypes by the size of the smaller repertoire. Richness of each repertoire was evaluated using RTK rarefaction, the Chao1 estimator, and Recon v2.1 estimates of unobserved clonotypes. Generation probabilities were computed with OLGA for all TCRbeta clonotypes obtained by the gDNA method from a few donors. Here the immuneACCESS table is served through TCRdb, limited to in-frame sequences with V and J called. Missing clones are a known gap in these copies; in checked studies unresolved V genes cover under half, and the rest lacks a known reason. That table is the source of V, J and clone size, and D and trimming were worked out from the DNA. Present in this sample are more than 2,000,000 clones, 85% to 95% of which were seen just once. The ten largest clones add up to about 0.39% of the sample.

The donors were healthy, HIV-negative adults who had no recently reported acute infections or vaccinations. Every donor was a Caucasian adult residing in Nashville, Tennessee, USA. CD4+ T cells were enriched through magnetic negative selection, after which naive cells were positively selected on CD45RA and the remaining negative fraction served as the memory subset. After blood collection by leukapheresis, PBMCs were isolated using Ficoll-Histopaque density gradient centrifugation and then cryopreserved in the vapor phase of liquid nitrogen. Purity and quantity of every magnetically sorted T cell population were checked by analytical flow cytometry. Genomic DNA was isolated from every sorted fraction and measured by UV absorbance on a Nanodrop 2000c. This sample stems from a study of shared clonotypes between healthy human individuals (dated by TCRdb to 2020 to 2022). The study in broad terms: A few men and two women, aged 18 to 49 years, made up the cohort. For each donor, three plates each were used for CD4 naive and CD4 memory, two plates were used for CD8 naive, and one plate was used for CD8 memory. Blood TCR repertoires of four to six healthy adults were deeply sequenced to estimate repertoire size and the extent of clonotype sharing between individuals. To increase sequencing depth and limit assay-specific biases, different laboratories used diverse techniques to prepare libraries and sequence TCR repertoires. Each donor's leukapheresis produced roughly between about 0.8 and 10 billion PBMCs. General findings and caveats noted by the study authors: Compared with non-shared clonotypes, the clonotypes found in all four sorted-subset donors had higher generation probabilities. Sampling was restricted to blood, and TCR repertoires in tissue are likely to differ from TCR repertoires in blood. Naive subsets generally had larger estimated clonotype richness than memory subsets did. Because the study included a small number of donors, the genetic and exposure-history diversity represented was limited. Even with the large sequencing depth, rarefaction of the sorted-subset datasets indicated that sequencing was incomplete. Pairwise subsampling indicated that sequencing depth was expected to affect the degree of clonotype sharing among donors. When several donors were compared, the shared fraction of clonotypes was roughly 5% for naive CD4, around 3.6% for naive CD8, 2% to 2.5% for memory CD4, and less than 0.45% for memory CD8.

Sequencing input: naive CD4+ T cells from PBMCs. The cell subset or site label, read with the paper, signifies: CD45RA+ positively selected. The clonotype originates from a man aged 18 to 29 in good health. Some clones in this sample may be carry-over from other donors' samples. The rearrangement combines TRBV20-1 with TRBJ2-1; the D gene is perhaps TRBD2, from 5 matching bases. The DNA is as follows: TGCAGTGCTAGAGATAGAGGGTCGGGGTTCTTC. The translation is CSARDRGSGFF.